What follows are 17 T cell receptor beta chains derived from one specimen sequenced in a study of shared clonotypes between healthy human individuals. Profiling relied on immunoSEQ multiplex PCR, and the TCRdb table lists in-frame clones only, not all of them. The profile shows about 2.3 million clones, 92% of them singletons. The sequenced material came from naive CD4+ T cells from PBMCs. The subset here: CD45RA+ positively selected. The receptors were sampled from a man aged 18 to 30 in good health. Some clones in this sample may be carry-over from other donors' samples.

V is TRBV5-1 and J is TRBJ2-2; either TRBD1 or TRBD2 may supply D (5 bases each). The CDR3 totals 16 residues. The germline V gene encodes CDR1 SGHRS and CDR2 YFSETQ. The V gene lost 0 bases and the J gene lost 5 bases, with 14 bases spanning the gap. CDR3 loop: CASSLETQRGTGELFF. The CDR3 region has the DNA TGCGCCAGCAGCTTGGAAACACAGAGGGGAACCGGGGAGCTGTTTTTT.

This rearrangement joins TRBV29-1 to TRBJ1-5; no firm D call. The length of the CDR3 is 12 residues. Germline CDR1 is SQVTM and CDR2 is ANQGSEA. V was pared by 4 bases and J by 4 bases, with 8 bases between. The CDR3 protein is CSVVFGNQPQHF. The DNA of the CDR3 is TGCAGCGTTGTTTTCGGGAATCAGCCCCAGCATTTT.

This chain connects TRBV6-6 to TRBJ1-1; 10 bases line up with TRBD1. The CDR3 is 12 residues long. V was pared by 8 bases and J by 5 bases, with 2 bases of the junction left unmatched. Germline CDR1 reads MNHNY; CDR2 reads SVGAGI (reference sequence). The CDR3 coding sequence is TGTGCCAGCGGGGACAGGGGTACTGAAGCTTTCTTT. It codes for CASGDRGTEAFF.

This chain connects TRBV28 to TRBJ2-5; no definite D call. This CDR3 comprises 12 residues. Germline CDR1 and CDR2: MDHEN and SYDVKM. V shed 4 bases and J shed 7 bases, with 10 bases lying between them. The CDR3 region has the DNA TGTGCCAGCAGTTCCTCGGATGGGACCCAGTACTTC. This sequence encodes CASSSSDGTQYF.

This rearrangement joins TRBV6-5 to TRBJ2-1, with D unresolved. This CDR3 is built from 15 residues. CDR1 is MNHEY and CDR2 is SVGAGI in the germline V gene. With 0 bases removed from V and 9 bases from J, the gap between germline ends came to 15 bases. The CDR3 DNA follows: TGTGCCAGCAGTTACTCGATCGGTCTGGGATCTGAGCAGTTCTTC. This codes for CASSYSIGLGSEQFF.

DNA of the CDR3: TGTGCCAGCAGCTTAGACAGGGGCGGCTATGGCTACACCTTC. Encoded protein: CASSLDRGGYGYTF. This rearrangement joins TRBV7-8 to TRBJ1-2; 7 bases align to TRBD1. CDR1 and CDR2 (germline): SGHVS, FQNEAQ. The CDR3 is made up of 14 amino acids. V shed 1 base, J shed 4 bases, and the junction held 3 bases outside the gene matches.

The chain combines TRBV5-1 with TRBJ2-2; D uncertain. V was cut by 0 bases and J by 0 bases, with 12 bases left in between. Per germline, CDR1 SGHRS and CDR2 YFSETQ. The CDR3 has 17 residues. The CDR3 loop reads CASSLGSSSANTGELFF. CDR3 DNA sequence: TGCGCCAGCAGCTTGGGATCCAGTTCCGCGAACACCGGGGAGCTGTTTTTT.

CDR3: CASSPDLRASGRSYEQYF. The CDR3 DNA reads TGCGCCAGCAGCCCAGACCTCCGGGCTAGCGGGAGGTCCTACGAGCAGTACTTC. The V and J genes are TRBV4-1 and TRBJ2-7; TRBD2 aligns across 11 bases. Looked up from germline, CDR1 is MGHRA and CDR2 is YSYEKL. The CDR3 is 18 residues long. J lost 1 base, V lost 4 bases, and 12 bases had no gene match.

This clone occurred a few times. The chain has TRBV9 and TRBJ2-3; D is tentatively TRBD1 or TRBD2 (5 bases each). The CDR3 covers 13 residues. V lost 4 bases to trimming and J lost 4 bases, with 10 bases between them. Looked up from germline, CDR1 is SGDLS and CDR2 is YYNGEE. CDR3 DNA sequence: TGTGCCAGCAGCCATGGGACGGCAGATACGCAGTATTTT. As protein: CASSHGTADTQYF.

The gene calls are TRBV15 and TRBJ1-1; D not resolved. Germline V lookup: CDR1 LNHNV, CDR2 YYDKDF (reference sequence). V shed 1 base and J shed 5 bases, with 8 bases lying between them. CDR3 length: 13 residues. The CDR3 sequence is CATSRAGRTEAFF. The CDR3 nucleotides read TGTGCCACCAGCAGAGCGGGTAGAACTGAAGCTTTCTTT.

This rearrangement joins TRBV2 to TRBJ2-1; tentative D call: TRBD2 (6 bases). Trimming removed 6 bases at V and 8 bases at J, with 11 bases between. This CDR3 region has 12 residues. Germline V gene sequence: CDR1 SNHLY, CDR2 FYNNEI. CDR3 loop: CASRGDFYEQFF. CDR3 bases: TGTGCCAGCAGAGGGGACTTCTATGAGCAGTTCTTC.

V and J are TRBV7-9 and TRBJ2-5; no reliable D call. The CDR3 is 12 amino acids. The V end was cut by 3 bases, the J end by 5 bases, with 7 bases between. Germline lookup yields CDR1 SEHNR and CDR2 FQNEAQ (reference sequence). In DNA form, the CDR3 reads TGTGCCAGCAGCTTCCGCATGGAGACCCAGTACTTC. This codes for CASSFRMETQYF.

The rearrangement joins TRBV4-3 to TRBJ2-1; TRBD2 matches 12 bases. Germline CDR1 and CDR2: LGHNA and YSLEER. J gave up 5 bases and V 0 bases, and 5 bases lay outside the gene matches. The CDR3 contains 17 residues. CDR3 amino acids: CASSQDLAGGIHNEQFF. The DNA for the CDR3 is TGCGCCAGCAGCCAAGATCTAGCGGGAGGGATTCACAATGAGCAGTTCTTC.

Notes on this clone: This sample includes further DNA sequences coding for the same CDR3. The chain recombines TRBV29-1 with TRBJ2-7, with D unclear. The CDR3 is 12 amino acids. Germline loops: CDR1 SQVTM, CDR2 ANQGSEA. V was cut by 4 bases and J by 0 bases, with 7 bases left in between. CDR3 in amino acids: CSVVLSSYEQYF. The CDR3 DNA sequence: TGCAGCGTTGTACTTAGCTCCTACGAGCAGTACTTC.

Of note for this clone: The sample carries other DNA sequences with the same CDR3. The chain combines TRBV5-1 with TRBJ2-3; D might be TRBD2 (6 bases). Looked up from germline, CDR1 is SGHRS and CDR2 is YFSETQ. The CDR3 is 13 residues long. Trimming took 7 bases from V and 1 from J, leaving 10 bases between them. This CDR3 reads CASGASGTDTQYF. DNA of the CDR3: TGCGCCAGCGGGGCTAGCGGCACAGATACGCAGTATTTT.

The chain joins TRBV6-1 to TRBJ1-4, with D uncertain. V lost 6 bases and J 5 bases, leaving 10 bases between the germline ends. This CDR3 is 13 amino acids long. CDR1 MNHNS and CDR2 SASEGT come from the germline V gene. CDR3 in amino acids: CASSQTANEKLFF. The CDR3 DNA is TGTGCCAGCAGCCAAACAGCCAATGAAAAACTGTTTTTT.

The chain uses TRBV7-6 and TRBJ1-2; D perhaps matches TRBD1 (5 bases). Trimming took off 1 base at V and 5 bases at J, with 20 bases between the two ends. Per the germline V gene, CDR1 is SGHVS and CDR2 is FNYEAQ. The CDR3 is 17 amino acids. This CDR3 reads CASSLVRPGRGPYGYTF. In DNA, the CDR3 is TGTGCCAGCAGCTTAGTTAGGCCGGGTCGGGGCCCATATGGCTACACCTTC.